The 9 T cell receptor beta chains in this list originate from one sample, sequenced in a study of T-cell memory formation after mild COVID-19. In TCRdb, the 5' RACE reads were re-called with MiXCR into one record per CDR3 protein. This sample has more than 250,000 distinct CDR3 sequences, with over 15% found just once. The sequencing sample was made of PBMCs or a T cell subset sorted from them (not recorded which). The source of these receptors is a man between 18 and 29 years old who had mild COVID-19 (a few samples of this study predate the infection). Cell type and time point are not known.

There are many counts of this clonotype. This chain connects TRBV4-1 to TRBJ1-1, with no clear D. V gave up 0 bases and J gave up 5 bases, with 13 bases separating them. Looked up from germline, CDR1 is MGHRA and CDR2 is YSYEKL. This CDR3 contains 15 residues. CDR3 region: CASSQDEAGGTEAFF. The CDR3 nucleotides are TGCGCCAGCAGCCAAGATGAAGCGGGCGGAACTGAAGCTTTCTTT.

Many counts were recorded for this clonotype. J is TRBJ2-2 and V is TRBV5-1; D is perhaps TRBD1 or TRBD2 (5 bases each). V was clipped by 5 bases and J by 0 bases, with 11 bases between them. The CDR3 sequence is 15 residues long. In germline, CDR1 is SGHRS, CDR2 YFSETQ. The CDR3 protein is CASSDGTANTGELFF. The CDR3 nucleotides are TGCGCCAGCAGTGACGGGACGGCGAACACCGGGGAGCTGTTTTTT.

This clonotype occurred a few times. The V and J genes are TRBV28 and TRBJ1-2; TRBD1 aligns across 9 bases. This CDR3 spans 14 amino acids. V shed 3 bases, J shed 4 bases, and the junction held 3 bases outside the gene matches. Germline assignment: CDR1 MDHEN and CDR2 SYDVKM. Here the CDR3 DNA reads TGTGCCAGCAGTTTTTTGGACAGGGGCTATGGCTACACCTTC. Protein: CASSFLDRGYGYTF.

The rearrangement joins TRBV2 to TRBJ2-2; 8 bases map to TRBD1. This CDR3 comprises 14 residues. V lost 8 bases to trimming and J lost 1 base; unmatched junction nucleotides: 3. The V gene's germline CDR1 is SNHLY and CDR2 FYNNEI. The CDR3 coding sequence is TGTGCCAGCTCAGGGGGCTGGAACACCGGGGAGCTGTTTTTT. Its protein is CASSGGWNTGELFF.

The chain has TRBV9 and TRBJ2-1, with TRBD1 identical over 8 bases. The germline gives CDR1 SGDLS, CDR2 YYNGEE. Trimming removed 1 base from V and 6 bases from J; junction bases left unmatched: 6. This CDR3 has 15 residues. CDR3 sequence reads: CASSVRAGGINEQFF. The CDR3 bases are TGTGCCAGCAGCGTAAGGGCAGGGGGCATCAATGAGCAGTTCTTC.

The CDR3 DNA reads as TGTGCCAGCAGTTTATGGGGAAATTTAGCCAAAAACATTCAGTACTTC. It is translated as CASSLWGNLAKNIQYF. The V gene is TRBV27, the J gene TRBJ2-4; D is unclear. The CDR3 length is 16 residues. V lost 1 base and J lost 0, with 10 bases in between. Germline V gene lookup returns CDR1 MNHEY and CDR2 SMNVEV (reference sequence).

The rearrangement links TRBV2 to TRBJ2-3; TRBD2 agrees at 9 bases. The trim removed 6 bases at V and 4 bases at J, leaving 8 bases unmatched. The CDR3 is 15 amino acids. Germline V gene sequence: CDR1 SNHLY, CDR2 FYNNEI. CDR3 bases: TGTGCCAGCAGGATGCACGTAGCGGGGGCAGATACGCAGTATTTT. Translation: CASRMHVAGADTQYF.

This clonotype was seen a single time. The chain is built from TRBV21-1 and TRBJ2-3; TRBD1 was called by the table and not checked on the DNA. TRBV21-1 is recorded as a pseudogene. CDR3 length: 15 residues. The CDR3 nucleotides read TGTGCCAGCAGCCCTGACAGGGGGCGCACAGATACGCAGTATTTT. Its translation is CASSPDRGRTDTQYF.

The chain employs TRBV29-1 and TRBJ1-1; no clear D. The CDR3 consists of 10 residues. V lost 5 bases, J lost 3 bases, and 4 bases lay in between. Germline V gene lookup returns CDR1 SQVTM and CDR2 ANQGSEA. CDR3 bases: TGCAGCGTTCACCACACTGAAGCTTTCTTT. Residues: CSVHHTEAFF.